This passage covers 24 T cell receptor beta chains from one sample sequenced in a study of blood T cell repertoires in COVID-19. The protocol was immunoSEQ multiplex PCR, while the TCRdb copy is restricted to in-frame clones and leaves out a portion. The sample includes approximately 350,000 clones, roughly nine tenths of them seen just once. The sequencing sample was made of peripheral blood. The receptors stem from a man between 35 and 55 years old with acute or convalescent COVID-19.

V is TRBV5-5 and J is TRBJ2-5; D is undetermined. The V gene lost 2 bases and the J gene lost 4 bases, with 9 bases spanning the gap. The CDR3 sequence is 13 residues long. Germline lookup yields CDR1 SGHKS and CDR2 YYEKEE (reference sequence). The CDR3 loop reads CASSFTALETQYF. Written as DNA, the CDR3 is TGTGCCAGCAGCTTTACAGCTTTAGAGACCCAGTACTTC.

CDR3 nucleotide sequence: TGTGCCAGCAGCCAGACTAGCGGGAGAGATGAGCAGTTCTTC. It encodes CASSQTSGRDEQFF. This chain joins TRBV9 and TRBJ2-1, with 12 nucleotides matching TRBD2. CDR1 SGDLS and CDR2 YYNGEE come from the germline V gene. J lost 8 bases, V lost 4 bases, and 4 bases had no gene match. CDR3 size: 14 residues.

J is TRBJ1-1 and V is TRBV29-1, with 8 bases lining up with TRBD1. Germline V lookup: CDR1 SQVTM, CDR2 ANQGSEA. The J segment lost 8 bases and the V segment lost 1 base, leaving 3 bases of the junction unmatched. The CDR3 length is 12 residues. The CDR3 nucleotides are TGCAGCGTTGAAGGGCGGGACAGGGAAGCTTTCTTT. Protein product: CSVEGRDREAFF.

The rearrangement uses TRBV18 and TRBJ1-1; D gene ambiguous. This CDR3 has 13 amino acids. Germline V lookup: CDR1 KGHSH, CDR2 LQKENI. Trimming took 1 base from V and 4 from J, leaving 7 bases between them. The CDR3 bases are TGTGCCAGCTCACCACAGTCTAGCACTGAAGCTTTCTTT. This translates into CASSPQSSTEAFF.

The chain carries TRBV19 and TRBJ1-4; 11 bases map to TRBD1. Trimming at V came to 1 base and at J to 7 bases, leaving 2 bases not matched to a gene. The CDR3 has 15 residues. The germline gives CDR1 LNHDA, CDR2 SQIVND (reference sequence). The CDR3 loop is CASSIGGTGGEKLFF. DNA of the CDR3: TGTGCCAGTAGTATAGGAGGGACAGGGGGTGAAAAACTGTTTTTT.

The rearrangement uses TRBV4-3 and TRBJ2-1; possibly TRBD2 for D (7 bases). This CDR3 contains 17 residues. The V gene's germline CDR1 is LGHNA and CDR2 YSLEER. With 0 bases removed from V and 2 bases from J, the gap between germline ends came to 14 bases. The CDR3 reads CASSQDLTGGTYNEQFF. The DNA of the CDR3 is TGCGCCAGCAGCCAAGATCTGACGGGGGGCACCTACAATGAGCAGTTCTTC.

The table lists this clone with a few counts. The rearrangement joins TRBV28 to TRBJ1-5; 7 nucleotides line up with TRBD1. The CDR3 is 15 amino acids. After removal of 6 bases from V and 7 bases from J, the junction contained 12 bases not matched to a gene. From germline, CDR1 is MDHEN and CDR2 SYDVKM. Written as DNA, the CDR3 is TGTGCCAGCAGACTTAGACAGGGTACGGGCCAGCCCCAGCATTTT. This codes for CASRLRQGTGQPQHF.

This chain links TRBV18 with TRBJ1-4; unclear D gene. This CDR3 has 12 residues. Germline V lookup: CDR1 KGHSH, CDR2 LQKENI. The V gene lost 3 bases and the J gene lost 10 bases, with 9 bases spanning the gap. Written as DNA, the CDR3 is TGTGCCAGCTCACCCCAGGAGGGAAAACTGTTTTTT. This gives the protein CASSPQEGKLFF. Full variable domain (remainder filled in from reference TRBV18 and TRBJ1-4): NAGVMQNPRHLVRRRGQEARLRCSPMKGHSHVYWYRQLPEEGLKFMVYLQKENIIDESGMPKERFSAEFPKEGPSILRIQQVVRGDSAAYFCASSPQEGKLFFGSGTQLSVL.

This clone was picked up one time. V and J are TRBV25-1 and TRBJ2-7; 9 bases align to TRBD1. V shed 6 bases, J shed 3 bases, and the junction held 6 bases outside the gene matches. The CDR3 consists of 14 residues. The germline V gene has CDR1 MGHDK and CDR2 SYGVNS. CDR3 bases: TGTGCCAGCAGCGCCCGGACAGGGGACTACGAGCAGTACTTC. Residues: CASSARTGDYEQYF.

The CDR3 loop reads CASSSLGDTEAFF. In DNA, the CDR3 is TGCGCCAGCAGCTCCCTAGGCGATACTGAAGCTTTCTTT. V and J are TRBV5-1 and TRBJ1-1; D ambiguous. CDR3 length: 13 residues. V was shortened by 3 bases and J by 5 bases, with 11 bases between the two germline ends. Germline V gene lookup returns CDR1 SGHRS and CDR2 YFSETQ.

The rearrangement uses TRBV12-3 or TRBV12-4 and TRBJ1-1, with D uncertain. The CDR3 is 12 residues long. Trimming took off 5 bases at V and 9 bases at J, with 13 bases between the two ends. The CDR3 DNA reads TGTGCCAGCAGTCCGGGAGAAACTAAAGCTTTCTTT. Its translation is CASSPGETKAFF.

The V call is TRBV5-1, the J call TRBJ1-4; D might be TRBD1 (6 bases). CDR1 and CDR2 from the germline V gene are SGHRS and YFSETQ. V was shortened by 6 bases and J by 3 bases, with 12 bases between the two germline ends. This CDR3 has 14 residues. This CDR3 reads CASTLGQSNEKLFF. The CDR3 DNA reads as TGCGCCAGCACCCTAGGACAGTCTAATGAAAAACTGTTTTTT.

CDR3 nucleotides: TGTGCCAGCAGCCAGGGTCGGGGGGGCACAGATACGCAGTATTTT. This encodes CASSQGRGGTDTQYF. The gene calls are TRBV3-1 (or the pseudogene TRBV3-2) and TRBJ2-3, with 7 bases fitting TRBD2. CDR1 is LGHDT and CDR2 is YNNKEL in the germline V gene (reference sequence). Trimming removed 3 bases from V and 1 base from J; junction bases left unmatched: 4. The CDR3 contains 15 residues.

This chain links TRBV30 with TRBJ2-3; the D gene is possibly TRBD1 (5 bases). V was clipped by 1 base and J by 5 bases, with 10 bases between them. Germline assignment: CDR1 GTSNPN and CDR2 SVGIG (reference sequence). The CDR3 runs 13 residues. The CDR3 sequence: CAWSARGRDTQYF. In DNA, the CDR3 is TGTGCCTGGAGTGCAAGGGGCCGAGATACGCAGTATTTT.

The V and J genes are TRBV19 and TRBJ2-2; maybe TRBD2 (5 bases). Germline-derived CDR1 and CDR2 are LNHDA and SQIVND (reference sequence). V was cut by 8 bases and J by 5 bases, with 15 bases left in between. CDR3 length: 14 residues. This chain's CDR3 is CASSSGGWTGELFF. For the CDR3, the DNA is TGTGCCAGTTCATCAGGAGGTTGGACCGGGGAGCTGTTTTTT. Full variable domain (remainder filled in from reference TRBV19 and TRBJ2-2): DGGITQSPKYLFRKEGQNVTLSCEQNLNHDAMYWYRQDPGQGLRLIYYSQIVNDFQKGDIAEGYSVSREKKESFPLTVTSAQKNPTAFYLCASSSGGWTGELFFGEGSRLTVL.

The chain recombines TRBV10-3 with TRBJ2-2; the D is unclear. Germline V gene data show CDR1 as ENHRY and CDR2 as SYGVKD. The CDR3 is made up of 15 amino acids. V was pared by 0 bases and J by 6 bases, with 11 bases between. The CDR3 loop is CAISESRESSGELFF. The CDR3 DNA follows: TGTGCCATCAGTGAGTCGAGAGAGTCATCCGGGGAGCTGTTTTTT.

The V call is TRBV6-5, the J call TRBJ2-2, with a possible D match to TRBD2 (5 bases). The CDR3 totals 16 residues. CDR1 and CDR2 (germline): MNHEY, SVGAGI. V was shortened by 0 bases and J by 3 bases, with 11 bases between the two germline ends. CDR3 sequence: CASSYSNAGDTGELFF. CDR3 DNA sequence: TGTGCCAGCAGTTACTCGAATGCGGGTGACACCGGGGAGCTGTTTTTT.

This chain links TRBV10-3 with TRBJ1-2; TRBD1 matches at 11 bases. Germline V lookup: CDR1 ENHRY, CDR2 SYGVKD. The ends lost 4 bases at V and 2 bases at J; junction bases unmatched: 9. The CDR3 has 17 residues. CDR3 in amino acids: CAISARTGGEVNYGYTF. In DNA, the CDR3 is TGTGCCATCAGTGCGAGGACAGGGGGCGAGGTGAACTATGGCTACACCTTC.

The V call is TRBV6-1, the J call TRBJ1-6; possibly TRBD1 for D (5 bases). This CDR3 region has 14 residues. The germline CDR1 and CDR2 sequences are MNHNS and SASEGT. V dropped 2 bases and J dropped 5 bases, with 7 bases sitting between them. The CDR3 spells CASSEQGNNSPLHF. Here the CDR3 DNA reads TGTGCCAGCAGTGAACAGGGAAATAATTCACCCCTCCACTTT.

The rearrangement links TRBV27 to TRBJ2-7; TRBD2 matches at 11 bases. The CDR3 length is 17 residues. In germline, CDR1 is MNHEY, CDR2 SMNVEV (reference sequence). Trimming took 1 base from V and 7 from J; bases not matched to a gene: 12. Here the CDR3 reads CASSLYPTGLAGGEQYF. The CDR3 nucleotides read TGTGCCAGCAGTTTATACCCTACGGGCCTAGCGGGGGGAGAGCAGTACTTC.

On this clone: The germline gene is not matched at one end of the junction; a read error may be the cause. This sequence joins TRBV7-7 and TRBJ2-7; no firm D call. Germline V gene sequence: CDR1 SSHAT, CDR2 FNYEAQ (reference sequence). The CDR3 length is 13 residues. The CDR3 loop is CASSLELADEQYF. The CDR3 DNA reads TGTGCTAGCAGCTTAGAACTCGCCGACGAGCAGTACTTC.

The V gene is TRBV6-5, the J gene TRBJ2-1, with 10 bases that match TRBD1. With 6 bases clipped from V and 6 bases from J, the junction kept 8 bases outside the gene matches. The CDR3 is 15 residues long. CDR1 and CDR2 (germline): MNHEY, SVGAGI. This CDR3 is CASSLRDRGFNEQFF. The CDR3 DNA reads TGTGCCAGCAGCCTCCGGGACAGGGGCTTCAATGAGCAGTTCTTC.

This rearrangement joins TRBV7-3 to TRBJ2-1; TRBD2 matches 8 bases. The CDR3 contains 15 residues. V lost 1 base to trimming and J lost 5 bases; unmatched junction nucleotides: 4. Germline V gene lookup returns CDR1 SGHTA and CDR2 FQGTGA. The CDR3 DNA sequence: TGTGCCAGCAGCTTAAGCCCTAGCGGGCACAATGAGCAGTTCTTC. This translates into CASSLSPSGHNEQFF.

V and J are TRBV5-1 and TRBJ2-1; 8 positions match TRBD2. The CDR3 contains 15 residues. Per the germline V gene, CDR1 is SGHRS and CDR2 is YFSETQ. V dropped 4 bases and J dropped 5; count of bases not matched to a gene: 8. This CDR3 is CASSTGLGEHNEQFF. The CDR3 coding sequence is TGCGCCAGCAGCACGGGACTAGGGGAACACAATGAGCAGTTCTTC.